These 17 T cell receptor beta chains came from one sample sequenced in a study of OX40 agonist ivuxolimab in advanced cancers. Sequencing was performed with immunoSEQ multiplex PCR; in TCRdb, only in-frame clones are kept and a portion is missing. The table includes under 80,000 clones, approximately 95% detected once. This sample comprised CD4+ or CD8+ T cells sorted from blood, obtained in a trial of the OX40 agonist ivuxolimab. All receptors derive from an adult with an advanced solid tumor such as melanoma, head and neck, liver or kidney cancer.

This clone appeared a single time. The chain links TRBV19 to TRBJ1-2, with 8 bases that match TRBD1. CDR3 length equals 14 residues. V lost 4 bases, J lost 5 bases, and 6 bases stayed unmatched. Germline CDR1 reads LNHDA; CDR2 reads SQIVND (reference sequence). This CDR3 is CASSNGRGHYGYTF. CDR3 nucleotides: TGTGCCAGTAGTAACGGCAGGGGGCATTATGGCTACACCTTC.

This clone was detected only once. The genes are TRBV4-3 and TRBJ2-7, with a possible D match to TRBD1 (5 bases). CDR1 is LGHNA and CDR2 is YSLEER in the germline V gene. Deletions cut 1 base from V and 4 bases from J, with 11 bases between. The CDR3 has 14 residues. The CDR3 bases are TGCGCCAGCAGCCAAGGAGTCAGGGAATACGAGCAGTACTTC. Translated, it gives CASSQGVREYEQYF.

The genes are TRBV7-2 and TRBJ2-2; D might be TRBD2 (6 bases). From germline, CDR1 is SGHTA and CDR2 FQGNSA. Trimming stripped 5 bases from V and 0 bases from J, with 13 bases between. The CDR3 is 16 amino acids. Here the CDR3 reads CASSPQAGTNTGELFF. CDR3 bases: TGTGCCAGCAGCCCCCAGGCGGGGACGAACACCGGGGAGCTGTTTTTT.

The gene calls are TRBV5-1 and TRBJ2-1; D gene ambiguous. Germline V CDR1 and CDR2: SGHRS, YFSETQ. Deletions cut 0 bases from V and 9 bases from J, with 10 bases between. This CDR3 is built from 13 residues. CDR3 residues: CASSLDRAVEQFF. The DNA of the CDR3 is TGCGCCAGCAGCTTGGATAGGGCGGTTGAGCAGTTCTTC.

The chain has TRBV10-3 and TRBJ2-2; D tentatively fits TRBD1 or TRBD2 (5 bases each). Trimming took off 6 bases at V and 1 base at J, with 15 bases between the two ends. CDR1 is ENHRY, CDR2 SYGVKD, per germline. The CDR3 extends over 16 amino acids. The CDR3 coding sequence is TGTGCCATCAGGAGTTCCTGGGACGGGAACACCGGGGAGCTGTTTTTT. Residues: CAIRSSWDGNTGELFF.

This chain links TRBV6-5 with TRBJ2-1, with D unresolved. The germline V gene has CDR1 MNHEY and CDR2 SVGAGI. The germline V and J ends were trimmed by 6 bases and 0 bases, with 12 bases remaining between them. The length of the CDR3 is 15 residues. The CDR3 DNA reads TGTGCCAGCAGCGCCGACTGGAGCTCCTACAATGAGCAGTTCTTC. It yields the protein CASSADWSSYNEQFF.

This rearrangement joins TRBV6-9 to TRBJ1-4; 8 bases line up with TRBD1. The ends lost 3 bases at V and 7 bases at J; junction bases unmatched: 7. CDR3 size: 15 residues. In germline, CDR1 is MNHGY, CDR2 SVAAGI. The CDR3 loop is CASSYSPGTGEKLFF. DNA for the CDR3: TGTGCCAGCAGTTACTCGCCAGGGACAGGTGAAAAACTGTTTTTT.

This clone has a single count. The CDR3 loop reads CASSPRGTSGRHGELFF. Written as DNA, the CDR3 is TGTGCCAGCAGCCCAAGGGGGACTAGCGGGAGACACGGGGAGCTGTTTTTT. The chain joins TRBV7-6 to TRBJ2-2, with TRBD2 matching over 14 bases. CDR1 SGHVS and CDR2 FNYEAQ come from the germline V gene. This CDR3 has 17 residues. V shed 5 bases, J shed 7 bases, and the junction held 9 bases outside the gene matches. The full variable domain, rest sourced from reference TRBV7-6 and TRBJ2-2, is GAGVSQSPRYKVTKRGQDVALRCDPISGHVSLYWYRQALGQGPEFLTYFNYEAQQDKSGLPNDRFSAERPEGSISTLTIQRTEQRDSAMYRCASSPRGTSGRHGELFFGEGSRLTVL.

In its sample, this clone was seen a few times. The chain couples TRBV6-4 to TRBJ2-1; D may correspond to TRBD1 or TRBD2 (5 bases each). The CDR3 has 13 amino acids. Germline V gene sequence: CDR1 MRHNA, CDR2 SNTAGT. V was trimmed by 3 bases and J by 12 bases, leaving 15 bases between them. The CDR3 DNA reads as TGTGCCAGCAGTGAAGGCCGGGGCACCGGGCAGTTCTTC. The encoded protein is CASSEGRGTGQFF.

V is TRBV28 and J is TRBJ2-5; D may correspond to TRBD1 or TRBD2 (5 bases each). Germline V gene sequence: CDR1 MDHEN, CDR2 SYDVKM. CDR3 length equals 14 residues. The V end lost 3 bases, the J end lost 2 bases, and 10 bases lay between the germline ends. The CDR3 coding sequence is TGTGCCAGCAGTTTCGGGACGGCTCAAGAGACCCAGTACTTC. This gives the protein CASSFGTAQETQYF.

The chain is built from TRBV7-2 and TRBJ1-5, with a possible D match to TRBD1 (5 bases). Trimming shortened V by 1 base and J by 9 bases, and 13 bases separated the two germline ends. Germline CDR1 is SGHTA and CDR2 is FQGNSA. The CDR3 runs to 14 residues. The CDR3 loop is CASSLDGAVGPQHF. For the CDR3, the DNA is TGTGCCAGCAGCTTAGATGGGGCCGTAGGGCCCCAGCATTTT.

This clone was counted a few times. This chain connects TRBV20-1 to TRBJ1-1; D is undetermined. The V and J ends lost 6 bases and 2 bases respectively, with 7 bases between them. Looked up from germline, CDR1 is DFQATT and CDR2 is SNEGSKA (reference sequence). This CDR3 is built from 11 residues. The CDR3 spells CSARQNTEAFF. DNA for the CDR3: TGCAGTGCCCGACAAAACACTGAAGCTTTCTTT.

This CDR3 reads CASIDPQKRGNTGELFF. CDR3 sequence (DNA): TGTGCCAGCATCGATCCTCAGAAAAGGGGGAACACCGGGGAGCTGTTTTTT. This chain uses TRBV11-2 with TRBJ2-2, with D tentatively TRBD1 (5 bases). The CDR3 has 17 residues. The ends were cut back, 7 bases at V and 1 base at J, with 19 bases in the middle. Germline V CDR1 and CDR2: SGHAT, FQNNGV.

The chain has TRBV2 and TRBJ1-2, with unresolved D. Germline V CDR1 and CDR2: SNHLY, FYNNEI. V lost 5 bases to trimming and J lost 2 bases, with 9 bases between them. This CDR3 region has 13 residues. CDR3 DNA sequence: TGTGCCAGCAGTCAAACAGAGAACTATGGCTACACCTTC. It is translated as CASSQTENYGYTF.

V and J are TRBV9 and TRBJ1-1, with D maybe TRBD1 (5 bases). The CDR3 sequence is 14 residues long. Trimming pared 0 bases from V and 5 bases from J, leaving 11 bases between. Germline V gives CDR1 SGDLS, CDR2 YYNGEE. This CDR3 reads CASSVGGFGTEAFF. DNA of the CDR3: TGTGCCAGCAGCGTAGGGGGGTTCGGGACTGAAGCTTTCTTT.

The chain couples TRBV11-1 to TRBJ1-2, with 7 bases fitting TRBD1. CDR1 is SGHAT, CDR2 FQDESV, per germline (reference sequence). Trimming took 5 bases from V and 4 from J; bases not matched to a gene: 7. The CDR3 length is 14 residues. The CDR3 region is CASSRGDSAYGYTF. CDR3 DNA: TGTGCCAGCAGCCGCGGGGACAGTGCCTATGGCTACACCTTC.

The chain recombines TRBV5-1 with TRBJ2-6; no firm D call. Trimming cost V 4 bases and J 0 bases, with 11 bases left between them. Germline loops: CDR1 SGHRS, CDR2 YFSETQ. The CDR3 extends over 16 amino acids. This chain's CDR3 is CASSPVGLSGANVLTF. In DNA form, the CDR3 reads TGCGCCAGCAGCCCGGTAGGGCTCTCTGGGGCCAACGTCCTGACTTTC. Drawing the rest from reference TRBV5-1 and TRBJ2-6, the complete variable domain is KAGVTQTPRYLIKTRGQQVTLSCSPISGHRSVSWYQQTPGQGLQFLFEYFSETQRNKGNFPGRFSGRQFSNSRSEMNVSTLELGDSALYLCASSPVGLSGANVLTFGAGSRLTVL.